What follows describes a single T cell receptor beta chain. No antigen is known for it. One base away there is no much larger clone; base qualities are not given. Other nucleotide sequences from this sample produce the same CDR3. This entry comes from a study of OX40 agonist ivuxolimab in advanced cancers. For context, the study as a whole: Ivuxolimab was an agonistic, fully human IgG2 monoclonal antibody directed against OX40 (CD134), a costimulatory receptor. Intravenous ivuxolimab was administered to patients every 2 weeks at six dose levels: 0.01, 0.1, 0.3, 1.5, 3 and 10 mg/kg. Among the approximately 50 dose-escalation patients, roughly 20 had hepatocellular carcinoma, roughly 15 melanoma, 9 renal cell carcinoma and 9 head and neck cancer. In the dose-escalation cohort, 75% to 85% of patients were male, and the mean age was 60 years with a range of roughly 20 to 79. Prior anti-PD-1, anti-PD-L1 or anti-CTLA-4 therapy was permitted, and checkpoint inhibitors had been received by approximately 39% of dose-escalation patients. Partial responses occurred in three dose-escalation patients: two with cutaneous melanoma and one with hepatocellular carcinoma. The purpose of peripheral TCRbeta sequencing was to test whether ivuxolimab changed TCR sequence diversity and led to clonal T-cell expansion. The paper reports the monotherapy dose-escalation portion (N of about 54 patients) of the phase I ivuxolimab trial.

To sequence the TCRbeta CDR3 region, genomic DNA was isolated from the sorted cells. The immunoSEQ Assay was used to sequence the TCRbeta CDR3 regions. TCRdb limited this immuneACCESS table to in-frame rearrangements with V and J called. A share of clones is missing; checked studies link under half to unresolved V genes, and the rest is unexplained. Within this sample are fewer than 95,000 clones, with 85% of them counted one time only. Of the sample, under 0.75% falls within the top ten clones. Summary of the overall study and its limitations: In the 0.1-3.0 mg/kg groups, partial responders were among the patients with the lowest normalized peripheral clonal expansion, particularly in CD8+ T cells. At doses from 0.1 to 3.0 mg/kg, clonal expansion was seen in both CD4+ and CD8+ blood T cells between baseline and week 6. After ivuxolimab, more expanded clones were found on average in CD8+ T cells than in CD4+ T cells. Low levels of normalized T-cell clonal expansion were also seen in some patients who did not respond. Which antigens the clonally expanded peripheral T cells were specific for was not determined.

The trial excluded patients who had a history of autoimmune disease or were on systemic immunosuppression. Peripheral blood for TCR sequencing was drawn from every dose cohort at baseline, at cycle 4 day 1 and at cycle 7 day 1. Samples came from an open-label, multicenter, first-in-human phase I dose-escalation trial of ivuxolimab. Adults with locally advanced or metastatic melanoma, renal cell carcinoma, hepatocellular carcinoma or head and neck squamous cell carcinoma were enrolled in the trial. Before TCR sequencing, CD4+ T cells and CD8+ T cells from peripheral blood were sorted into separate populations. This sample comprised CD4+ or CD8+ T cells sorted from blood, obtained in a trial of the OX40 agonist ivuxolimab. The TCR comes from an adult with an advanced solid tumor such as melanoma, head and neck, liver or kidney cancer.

The CDR3 reads as follows: CASSEEGSGLGQPQHF. The nucleotide sequence reads as follows: TGTGCCAGCAGTGAAGAGGGGTCAGGGTTAGGTCAGCCCCAGCATTTT. This sequence uses TRBV6-1 and TRBJ1-5; tentative D gene TRBD1, with 5 bases matching. The CDR3 starts with the cysteine, ends with the phenylalanine, and has 16 residues. The kept DNA is CDR3 alone, 48 bases in frame from the first base. V loses 1 base, J loses 6 bases, and the germline ends lie 16 bases apart. From the germline V gene, CDR1 is MNHNS and CDR2 is SASEGT.